This TCR beta chain derives from a study of post-analysis software for immune sequencing data. Study-level points and caveats: TRBV5-6, TRBV5-1 and TRBV20-1 belonged to a set of roughly 5 TRBV segments that were more frequent in patients than controls.

The CDR3 sequence is 14 residues long. Germline trimming cut 8 bases from V and 3 bases from J; bases unmatched to any gene: 11. Germline V gene lookup returns CDR1 SQVTM and CDR2 ANQGSEA. Presence of unique molecular identifiers characterized the TCR beta cDNA libraries. TCRdb re-derived calls from the PCR reads in MiXCR, one entry per CDR3 protein. The sample records 500,000 to 600,000 distinct CDR3 sequences, about 40% being singletons. As for this clonotype: What it recognizes is unknown.

V is TRBV29-1 and J is TRBJ2-3; TRBD1 aligns across 7 bases. The receptor was isolated from a girl aged 10-17 years with multiple sclerosis. Source material: blood. For the CDR3, the DNA is TGCAGCTTGATGGCGACAGGGACGACAGATACGCAGTATTTT. This gives the protein CSLMATGTTDTQYF.